The entry that follows covers one T cell receptor beta chain sequence. No cognate antigen has been identified for it. No base-level quality is on record; no much larger clone is a single base apart. The germline V gene provides CDR1 MNHEY and CDR2 SVGAGI. From the cysteine up to the phenylalanine, the CDR3 has a length of 15 residues. The entry retains the CDR3 DNA only, 45 bases that are in frame from base 1. A distance of 13 bases separates the germline ends of V and J, which lose 0 bases and 5 bases respectively. The entry originates in a study of cytomegalovirus exposure and HLA in healthy donors (dated by TCRdb to 2016 to 2017). Describing the broader study: The roughly 670 repertoires of the first cohort and the roughly 120 validation repertoires were produced on the same platform, according to a later analysis. To predict cytomegalovirus infection status, the study combined high-throughput TCR immunosequencing, statistical association of individual TCRs with disease status, and machine learning. The study was designed to test whether signatures of past pathogen exposure could be identified by cataloging public T cell receptors. Along with the roughly 670-subject first cohort, a separate validation cohort of around 110 different subjects was used. The study at large found these results: Most TCR sequences were observed very rarely across donors, whereas some public TCRs were present in many individuals. The study gave a list of about 150 TCR beta chains associated with cytomegalovirus. It was suggested by the authors that the approach could potentially be generalized to other disease states and immunological phenotypes. A later analysis lacked HLA typing for the validation cohort, so it scored co-occurrence in that cohort across all 110 or so repertoires. The classifier was reported to diagnose cytomegalovirus status with high specificity and sensitivity in both the original and validation cohorts. Three of the identified cytomegalovirus-associated TCR beta chains were confirmed in vitro to be specific for cytomegalovirus antigens. Subsequent analysis determined that TCRs grouped into clusters in the first cohort also showed a tendency toward co-occurrence across the roughly 110 validation repertoires, and roughly 94% of cluster scores exceeded 0.

Separate from the approximately 700-subject first cohort, the validation cohort of over 90 subjects was the group to which the donors belonged. The library was built by means of the immunoSEQ multiplex PCR assay. As for how the authors treated the data: A statistical classification framework was developed to diagnose cytomegalovirus status using the catalog of TCR beta chain sequences. TCRdb obtained this table from immuneACCESS and retained in-frame rearrangements with V and J assigned. These tables miss some clones; where compared with another copy, unresolved V genes account for less than half of the shortfall, and the remainder is unexplained. The DNA was the basis for D and trimming; V, J and clone size are from that table. This sample comprises roughly 350,000 clones, around 86% of them detected only once. 0.7% to 0.85% of the sample comes from the top ten.

The clonotype comes from a woman aged 18 to 35 in good health and CMV-seronegative. The sequencing sample was made of PBMCs. This chain joins TRBV6-5 to TRBJ2-5; possibly the D gene is TRBD2, per 6 matching bases. The bases read TGTGCCAGCAGTTACTCCGGCGGGAACGGCGAGACCCAGTACTTC. This gives the protein CASSYSGGNGETQYF.